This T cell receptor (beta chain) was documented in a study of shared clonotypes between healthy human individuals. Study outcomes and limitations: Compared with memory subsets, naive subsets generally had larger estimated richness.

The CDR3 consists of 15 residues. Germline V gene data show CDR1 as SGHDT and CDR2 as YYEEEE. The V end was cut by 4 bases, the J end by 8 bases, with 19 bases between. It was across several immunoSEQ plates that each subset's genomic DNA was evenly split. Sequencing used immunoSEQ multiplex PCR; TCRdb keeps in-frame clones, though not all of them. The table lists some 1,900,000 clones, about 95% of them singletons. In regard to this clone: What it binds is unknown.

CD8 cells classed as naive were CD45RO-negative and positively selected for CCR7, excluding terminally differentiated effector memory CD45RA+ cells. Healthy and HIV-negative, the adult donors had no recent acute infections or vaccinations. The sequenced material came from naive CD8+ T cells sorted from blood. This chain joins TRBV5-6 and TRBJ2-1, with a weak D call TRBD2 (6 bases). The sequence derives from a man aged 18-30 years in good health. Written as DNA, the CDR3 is TGTGCCAGCAGCCTCACTAGCTCTAGGGCAGATGAGCAGTTCTTC. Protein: CASSLTSSRADEQFF.